This T cell receptor (beta chain) was recovered during a study of technical replicates of blood from a handful of donors. The data were produced by immunoSEQ multiplex PCR, yet TCRdb's version contains in-frame clones alone and is incomplete. The sample has 100,000 or so clones; over 95% are singletons. V was cut by 2 bases and J by 7 bases, with 12 bases left in between. Germline V gene lookup returns CDR1 SGHDT and CDR2 YYEEEE. The CDR3 is 14 amino acids. Sequencing was done on a sample of T cells isolated from PBMCs. The sequence derives from a human donor in good health. The rearrangement links TRBV5-6 to TRBJ2-2; TRBD1 is a possible D gene (5 bases). The CDR3 here is CASSFQGSGGELFF. In DNA form, the CDR3 reads TGTGCCAGCAGCTTTCAGGGATCGGGCGGGGAGCTGTTTTTT. The full variable domain, rest sourced from reference TRBV5-6 and TRBJ2-2, is DAGVTQSPTHLIKTRGQQVTLRCSPKSGHDTVSWYQQALGQGPQFIFQYYEEEERQRGNFPDRFSGHQFPNYSSELNVNALLLGDSALYLCASSFQGSGGELFFGEGSRLTVL.